This is a list of T cell receptor beta chains from one sample in a study of long-term antiretroviral therapy in people with HIV. Produced via immunoSEQ multiplex PCR; TCRdb's table is partial and in-frame only. The profile shows around 26,000 clones, approximately 73% of them singletons. Here the sequenced sample was unsorted PBMCs, taken 0.5 years after starting antiretroviral therapy. Receptors were obtained from a woman aged 40 to 50 with HIV. Each CDR3 is given without its conserved first and last residue.

V	J	CDR3
TRBV19	TRBJ2-6	ASSLTSGANVLT
TRBV5-6	TRBJ1-1	ASSLWDRNTEAF
TRBV5-4	TRBJ1-3	ASSAPGQGSPTIY
TRBV5-6	TRBJ2-1	ASSPGTGGNEQF
TRBV27	TRBJ2-7	ASSTGTGAYEQY
TRBV15	TRBJ2-7	ATSPRDPYEQY
TRBV9	TRBJ2-5	ASSQRLLAGPGETQY
TRBV11-3	TRBJ2-1	ASSSGGYSPSNEQF
TRBV7-2	TRBJ2-3	ASRQRTHTDTQY
TRBV4-3	TRBJ2-6	ASSQEVRGGSGANVLT
TRBV5-1	TRBJ1-4	ASSLARAEEKLF
TRBV10-3	TRBJ2-2	AISEVGAGELF
TRBV29-1	TRBJ2-1	SVEGFLMSWDEQF
TRBV2	TRBJ2-7	ASREDRLFSYEQY
TRBV29-1	TRBJ2-5	SVEDALRGELETQY
TRBV15	TRBJ1-1	ATSRPTGAGTEAF
TRBV7-9	TRBJ1-2	ASSLAGTEWGYT
TRBV9	TRBJ1-5	ASSITGAGQPQH
TRBV2	TRBJ1-1	ARGGGGENTEAF
TRBV5-8	TRBJ1-4	ASSKGQYNEKLF
TRBV9	TRBJ2-1	ASSGAPALAGGGNEQF
TRBV30	TRBJ1-5	AWSRSQGAQPQH
TRBV28	TRBJ1-2	ASRYHRLGTGEEGYT
TRBV2	TRBJ1-6	ASRDGTPNNSPLH
TRBV7-9	TRBJ1-1	ASSHIQGNTEAF
TRBV18	TRBJ1-2	ASSPGQGIYGYT
TRBV19	TRBJ2-3	ASTSSGVTERYTDTQY
TRBV20-1	TRBJ2-1	SAGQNEQF
TRBV28	TRBJ1-4	ASRDIGRANEKLF
TRBV5-1	TRBJ1-3	ASSIGLGNSGNTIY
TRBV2	TRBJ1-2	ASSEERGRGNGYT
TRBV6-5	TRBJ2-6	ASSYRVTGANVLT
TRBV18	TRBJ1-3	ASSPISSQQGGNTIY
TRBV4-2	TRBJ1-5	ASSQGDSEYQPQH
TRBV5-1	TRBJ1-2	ASRDSNYGYT
TRBV4-1	TRBJ1-3	ASSQEGQISGNTIY
TRBV5-4	TRBJ1-4	ASSLGTGDEKLF
TRBV4-2	TRBJ1-2	ASSHEPGSDYGYT
TRBV4-2	TRBJ2-7	ASSQDVSATYEQY
TRBV2	TRBJ1-2	ASSEGERHGYT
TRBV30	TRBJ2-5	AWSVRGYQETQY
TRBV9	TRBJ2-7	ASSPRTSGGGYEQY
TRBV2	TRBJ1-1	ASAGGASEAF
TRBV4-3	TRBJ2-7	ASSQYGTGVYEQY
TRBV5-4	TRBJ1-2	ASSPGTPNYGYT
TRBV18	TRBJ1-2	ASSPSAAYGYT
TRBV11-2	TRBJ2-3	ASSTNPGLAQHSTDTQY
TRBV2	TRBJ2-7	ASQQVYEQY
TRBV5-1	TRBJ2-7	ASSFSSTEQY
TRBV28	TRBJ2-1	ASSLGTSSYNEQF
TRBV23-1	TRBJ2-5	ASSQFTGTGLMGTQY
TRBV7-2	TRBJ2-5	ASRSRGVGETQY